This TCR beta chain originates from a study of blood T cell repertoires in COVID-19. For the study at large: Sites across the United States, Italy and Spain contributed samples from acute and convalescent COVID-19. Sources were T cells, B-cell-depleted T cells, or PBMCs; the material itself was cDNA or gDNA.

Under the authors' procedure: Estimation of nucleated cell counts was performed using reference gene primer amplification. Produced via immunoSEQ multiplex PCR; TCRdb's table is partial and in-frame only. D and trimming come from the DNA, and the V and J calls and clone size come from that table. The repertoire consists of some 130,000 clones, with around 89% occurring once and the leading ten covering 2.5% to 3.5%. The germline V gene encodes CDR1 SGHVS and CDR2 FNYEAQ. V was trimmed by 5 bases and J by 8 bases, leaving 16 bases between them. CDR3 size: 15 residues. This TCR derives from a man in his 60s with active or convalescent COVID-19. The chain recombines TRBV7-6 with TRBJ1-6; weak D call: TRBD1 (6 bases). Sequencing used peripheral blood. The CDR3: CASSATQGSYSPLHF. The DNA of the CDR3 is TGTGCCAGCAGCGCCACACAGGGTTCCTATTCACCCCTCCACTTT.